This TCR beta chain was sequenced in a study of T cell repertoires in cytomegalovirus infection. Across the whole study: Public TCR beta signatures marked donors with CMV infection and the matching HLA.

The J segment lost 3 bases and the V segment lost 6 bases, leaving 7 bases of the junction unmatched. Germline V gene data show CDR1 as SGHKS and CDR2 as YYEKEE (reference sequence). This CDR3 contains 15 residues. This clonotype has a count of ten or more. Its antigen is still unknown. TCRdb itself ran the reads through MiXCR, one entry per CDR3 protein. The data contain hundreds of thousands of distinct CDR3 sequences, over 9% of them singletons. Whole-study results and caveats: Dominating the ex vivo response were HLA-C-restricted CMV-specific TCR beta clonotypes. Identification of carriers of CMV plus the relevant HLA was performed using cumulative public TCR beta family frequency.

The V and J genes are TRBV5-5 and TRBJ1-5; the match to TRBD1 covers 9 bases. What was sequenced was PBMCs. This TCR was recovered from a human donor in good health (CMV status not recorded). Some clones in this sample may be carry-over from other donors' samples. The CDR3 spells CASTRDRVLNQPQHF. The CDR3 bases are TGTGCCAGCACCCGGGACAGGGTTCTCAATCAGCCCCAGCATTTT.